Presented here are 17 T cell receptor beta chains from one specimen sequenced in a study of blood T cell repertoires in COVID-19. Generated by immunoSEQ multiplex PCR, the TCRdb table keeps only in-frame clones and is missing some. The sample shows approximately 230,000 clones, about 91% of them seen only once. The sequencing input was peripheral blood. The receptors derive from a woman aged 25 to 39 with COVID-19, enrolled during active disease.

The chain is built from TRBV6-6 and TRBJ1-3; 7 bases agree with TRBD1. V lost 2 bases to trimming and J lost 4 bases; unmatched junction nucleotides: 5. The CDR3 loop spans 15 amino acids. Germline CDR1 is MNHNY and CDR2 is SVGAGI (reference sequence). The chain's CDR3 is CASSYPGTEGNTIYF. Written as DNA, the CDR3 is TGTGCCAGCAGTTACCCGGGGACAGAGGGAAACACCATATATTTT.

V gene TRBV11-3 combines with J gene TRBJ1-1; TRBD1 is a possible D gene (6 bases). The CDR3 runs 13 residues. Germline V gene sequence: CDR1 SGHNT, CDR2 YENEEA. The V gene lost 8 bases and the J gene lost 1 base, with 11 bases spanning the gap. The CDR3 loop is CASLQQGNTEAFF. DNA of the CDR3: TGTGCCAGCCTGCAACAGGGGAACACTGAAGCTTTCTTT. The full variable domain, with the rest looked up from reference TRBV11-3 and TRBJ1-1, is EAGVVQSPRYKIIEKKQPVAFWCNPISGHNTLYWYLQNLGQGPELLIRYENEEAVDDSQLPKDRFSAERLKGVDSTLKIQPAELGDSAVYLCASLQQGNTEAFFGQGTRLTVV.

V usage is TRBV19 and J usage is TRBJ1-6; no clear D. The CDR3 contains 17 residues. The V gene lost 3 bases and the J gene lost 5 bases, with 17 bases spanning the gap. The germline gives CDR1 LNHDA, CDR2 SQIVND (reference sequence). The CDR3 protein is CASSIISQALNNSPLHF. The CDR3 bases are TGTGCCAGTAGTATTATCTCCCAGGCCCTGAATAATTCACCCCTCCACTTT.

This chain links TRBV7-9 with TRBJ2-7; 8 bases match TRBD1. With 5 bases clipped from V and 5 bases from J, the junction kept 11 bases outside the gene matches. Germline assignment: CDR1 SEHNR and CDR2 FQNEAQ (reference sequence). The CDR3 is made up of 15 amino acids. CDR3 DNA sequence: TGTGCCAGCAGCGGAGGGGACAGGTCCAGTCACGAGCAGTACTTC. This encodes CASSGGDRSSHEQYF.

The chain combines TRBV4-3 with TRBJ1-2; 9 bases map to TRBD1. Germline V gene lookup returns CDR1 LGHNA and CDR2 YSLEER. The CDR3 consists of 16 residues. The V gene end was trimmed by 0 bases and the J gene end by 4 bases; junction bases not matched to a gene: 6. Here the CDR3 DNA reads TGCGCCAGCAGCCAAGATCGGACAGGGGTGCCCTATGGCTACACCTTC. Residues: CASSQDRTGVPYGYTF.

This clone appeared a few times. The chain joins TRBV7-6 to TRBJ2-7; 12 positions match TRBD2. Germline V gene data show CDR1 as SGHVS and CDR2 as FNYEAQ. CDR3 length: 18 residues. Trimming at V came to 1 base and at J to 2 bases, leaving 9 bases not matched to a gene. CDR3 protein: CASSLDPTSGGDPYEQYF. CDR3 coding DNA: TGTGCCAGCAGCTTAGACCCGACTAGCGGGGGAGACCCCTACGAGCAGTACTTC.

The CDR3 coding sequence is TGTGCCAGCAGTCCTCAGGGGGGTATTCAGCCCCAGCATTTT. Translation: CASSPQGGIQPQHF. The chain has TRBV28 and TRBJ1-5, with 7 bases identical to TRBD1. This CDR3 has 14 residues. Germline lookup yields CDR1 MDHEN and CDR2 SYDVKM. The J segment lost 6 bases and the V segment lost 5 bases, leaving 7 bases of the junction unmatched.

This chain links TRBV6-2 or TRBV6-3 with TRBJ2-7, with 8 nucleotides matching TRBD1. The CDR3 sequence is 14 residues long. V shed 5 bases and J 5 bases; nucleotides not matched to a gene: 8. CDR1 is MNHEY, CDR2 SVGEGT, per germline. CDR3 loop: CASSQRQGLDEQYF. The CDR3 region has the DNA TGTGCCAGCAGTCAAAGACAGGGGTTGGACGAGCAGTACTTC.

This CDR3 reads CASSFSGQAYEQYF. In DNA form, the CDR3 reads TGTGCCAGCAGCTTTAGCGGCCAAGCCTACGAGCAGTACTTC. This sequence joins TRBV7-8 and TRBJ2-7, with a tentative D call TRBD2 (6 bases). Germline values: CDR1 SGHVS, CDR2 FQNEAQ. The ends were cut back, 3 bases at V and 2 bases at J, with 11 bases in the middle. The CDR3 loop spans 14 amino acids.

Concerning this clone itself: With a much larger clone just one base away, this may be a read error. The V gene is TRBV15, the J gene TRBJ2-2; the D gene is possibly TRBD2 (7 bases). V dropped 0 bases and J dropped 6 bases, with 11 bases sitting between them. The CDR3 spans 15 residues. Germline V CDR1 and CDR2: LNHNV, YYDKDF (reference sequence). CDR3 DNA sequence: TGTGCCACCAGCAGAGAACGGGGGGCTTCCGGGGAGCTGTTTTTT. Its translation: CATSRERGASGELFF. Together with reference TRBV15 and TRBJ2-2, the CDR3 gives the full variable domain: DAMVIQNPRYQVTQFGKPVTLSCSQTLNHNVMYWYQQKSSQAPKLLFHYYDKDFNNEADTPDNFQSRRPNTSFCFLDIRSPGLGDTAMYLCATSRERGASGELFFGEGSRLTVL.

This chain links TRBV3-1 (or the pseudogene TRBV3-2) with TRBJ2-1; maybe TRBD1 (7 bases). V lost 4 bases to trimming and J lost 0 bases, with 22 bases between them. CDR3 length: 19 residues. The V gene's germline CDR1 is LGHDT and CDR2 YNNKEL (reference sequence). CDR3 sequence (DNA): TGTGCCAGCAGCCTCGAGGGGGCAGGAGGGCTTAGCTCCTACAATGAGCAGTTCTTC. Translating gives CASSLEGAGGLSSYNEQFF.

The chain recombines TRBV20-1 with TRBJ2-1; D remains ambiguous. The V gene's germline CDR1 is DFQATT and CDR2 SNEGSKA (reference sequence). V was trimmed by 5 bases and J by 8 bases, leaving 7 bases between them. The CDR3 spans 10 residues. The CDR3 protein is CSASSYEQFF. For the CDR3, the DNA is TGCAGTGCTTCCTCCTATGAGCAGTTCTTC.

This clone was counted only a few times. This CDR3 is missing its conserved last phenylalanine or tryptophan, likely due to a read error. Because the CDR3's place on the DNA is in doubt, the DNA is left out and the CDR3 is given as listed by TCRdb. The chain is built from TRBV20-1 and TRBJ1-2; the table's D call of TRBD1 was not tested on the DNA. A total of 11 residues make up the CDR3, ends included. Germline CDR1 reads DFQATT; CDR2 reads SNEGSKA (reference sequence). CDR3 amino acids: CSARRDTLPWV.

In its sample, this clone was seen a few times. The J gene is TRBJ1-4, the V gene TRBV24-1, with 8 bases lining up with TRBD1. This CDR3 spans 15 amino acids. V lost 3 bases to trimming and J lost 8 bases; unmatched junction nucleotides: 7. CDR1 and CDR2 (germline): KGHDR, SFDVKD. CDR3: CATSDPQGAQEKLFF. The CDR3 bases are TGTGCCACCAGTGATCCTCAGGGGGCGCAAGAAAAACTGTTTTTT.

J is TRBJ2-1 and V is TRBV11-3, with TRBD2 matching 11 bases. The trim removed 3 bases at V and 6 bases at J, leaving 4 bases unmatched. CDR1 and CDR2 from the germline V gene are SGHNT and YENEEA. The CDR3 is 15 amino acids. The CDR3 region is CASSLGLAEVNEQFF. The CDR3 DNA is TGTGCCAGCAGCTTGGGACTAGCGGAAGTCAATGAGCAGTTCTTC.

The chain combines TRBV5-1 with TRBJ1-4; tentatively, D is TRBD1 (6 bases). Trimming left V 3 bases short and J 0 bases short, with 12 bases between. The CDR3 runs to 16 residues. Germline V gene sequence: CDR1 SGHRS, CDR2 YFSETQ. The CDR3 is CASSSGGGPTNEKLFF. In DNA, the CDR3 is TGCGCCAGCAGCTCCGGGGGGGGCCCAACTAATGAAAAACTGTTTTTT.

This clone was detected only once. V gene TRBV9 combines with J gene TRBJ2-3; D possibly corresponds to TRBD2 (5 bases). CDR1 SGDLS and CDR2 YYNGEE come from the germline V gene. The CDR3 consists of 14 residues. V was shortened by 4 bases and J by 2 bases, with 11 bases between the two germline ends. CDR3: CASSPGSLTDTQYF. In nucleotides, the CDR3 is TGTGCCAGCAGCCCTGGGAGCCTCACAGATACGCAGTATTTT.